This TCR beta chain was found in a study of human T cells and chemical hapten exposure. The wider study: Diphenylcyclopropenone was administered weekly to the scalp of patients throughout the roughly 24-week study.

This CDR3 contains 14 residues. Trimming pared 4 bases from V and 2 bases from J, leaving 9 bases between. Germline CDR1 and CDR2: MDHEN and SYDVKM. Time point noted: patch test 1, 2 weeks after DPC sensitization. The treatment: therapeutic diphenylcyclopropenone sensitization with weekly scalp DPC. TCRdb redid the calling of the RACE reads with MiXCR, one entry per CDR3 protein. The sample consists of approximately 350,000 distinct CDR3 sequences, approximately 6.3% of them appearing once. This TCR came from a woman under 30 with alopecia areata. Some clones in this sample may be carry-over from other donors' samples. This chain links TRBV28 with TRBJ1-5; possibly TRBD1 for D (5 bases). The material sequenced was whole blood, taken in connection with sensitization to the hapten diphenylcyclopropenone (DPC). In DNA form, the CDR3 reads TGTGCCAGCAGTTCCCGGGACGGCAATCAGCCCCAGCATTTT. Amino acids: CASSSRDGNQPQHF.